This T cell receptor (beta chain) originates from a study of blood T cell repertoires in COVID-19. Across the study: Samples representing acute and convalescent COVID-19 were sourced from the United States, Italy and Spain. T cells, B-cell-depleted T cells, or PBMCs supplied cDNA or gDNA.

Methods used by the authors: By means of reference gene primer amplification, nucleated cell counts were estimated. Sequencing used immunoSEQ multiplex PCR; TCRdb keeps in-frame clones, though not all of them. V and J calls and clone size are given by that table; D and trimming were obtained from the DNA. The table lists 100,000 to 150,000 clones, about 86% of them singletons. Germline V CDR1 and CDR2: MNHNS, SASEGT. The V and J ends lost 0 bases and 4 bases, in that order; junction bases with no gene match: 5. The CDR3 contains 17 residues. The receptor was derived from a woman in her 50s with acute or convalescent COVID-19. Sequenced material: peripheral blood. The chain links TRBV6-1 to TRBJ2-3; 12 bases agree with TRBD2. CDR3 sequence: CASSEALLAGGPDTQYF. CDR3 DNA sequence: TGTGCCAGCAGTGAAGCGCTTCTAGCGGGGGGGCCAGATACGCAGTATTTT.